The sequence of this TCR beta chain was determined in a study of cytomegalovirus exposure and HLA in healthy donors. As to this clone: Its specificity is unknown.

The PCR ran on 60 Vbeta and 13 Jbeta primers. Some clones are missing from TCRdb's copy, which holds only in-frame ones; the method was immunoSEQ multiplex PCR. In the table there are roughly 120,000 clones, 76% of which are singletons. The study's findings and limits: There were reportedly fewer N-insertions in an Asian-associated ancestry cluster than the roughly 670-donor mean, in a later analysis. The classifier was said to identify cytomegalovirus status with high specificity and sensitivity.

From germline, CDR1 is GTSNPN and CDR2 SVGIG (reference sequence). This CDR3 is 15 amino acids long. V lost 5 bases, J lost 4 bases, and 20 bases lay in between. The chain couples TRBV30 to TRBJ1-1; D is possibly TRBD1 (5 bases). Source material: PBMCs. The clonotype originates from a man between 50 and 59 years old in good health and CMV-seronegative. In DNA form, the CDR3 reads TGTGCCTGGGGACCTACTTTCGCAAGGGGCACTGAAGCTTTCTTT. It specifies CAWGPTFARGTEAFF.